This T cell receptor beta chain was sequenced for a study of blood T cells in healthy people across ages. Study findings and constraints: A conclusive naive versus antigen-experienced comparison was prevented by the unsorted PBMCs. Naive CD4+ cells and diversity were both higher in long-lived donors than in aged donors.

Combining a sample-barcoded 5' primer with a J-beta primer mix, a second PCR ran for roughly 7 to 12 cycles. Tagging of each cDNA molecule was performed by a template-switch adaptor with 12 random nucleotides. MiXCR, applied by TCRdb to the 5' RACE reads, yields one record per CDR3 protein. The table includes hundreds of thousands of distinct CDR3 sequences, approximately 44% detected once. V was shortened by 6 bases and J by 3 bases, with 11 bases between the two germline ends. CDR3 size: 13 residues. Concerning this clonotype itself: Antigen specificity is unknown.

The rearrangement links TRBV12-3 or TRBV12-4 to TRBJ1-2, with a possible D match to TRBD1 (6 bases). Material: blood. This TCR was recovered from a man aged 60-69 years in good health. The CDR3 DNA reads as TGTGCCAGCAGAAGGGCAGGGGACTATGGCTACACCTTC. Translating gives CASRRAGDYGYTF.